These T cell receptor beta chains were read from a single sample in a study of OX40 agonist ivuxolimab in advanced cancers. Profiled with immunoSEQ multiplex PCR; TCRdb holds only in-frame clones, not every one. The sample includes 83,000 or so clones, 70% to 85% of them seen just once. This sample comprised CD4+ or CD8+ T cells sorted from blood, obtained in a trial of the OX40 agonist ivuxolimab. The receptor source for this set is an adult with an advanced solid tumor such as melanoma, head and neck, liver or kidney cancer. Each CDR3 is given with its conserved first and last residue. Each record gives: D gene, clone size, V gene, CDR3 length, J gene, CDR3 DNA, CDR3 protein. A D gene is named only where the DNA matches it firmly. Size values are once, few and many counts, or a class for expanded clones, and some rows have none.

>.|.|TRBV2|10|TRBJ2-7
TGTGCCAGCAAGTTCTACGAGCAGTACTTC
CASKFYEQYF
>.|.|TRBV11-2|14|TRBJ1-2
TGTGCCAGCAGCGCCCCGGGACGGCTGTATGGCTACACCTTC
CASSAPGRLYGYTF
>TRBD1|once|TRBV5-1|13|TRBJ2-7
TGCGCCAGCGGGGACAGGGTATCCTACGAGCAGTACTTC
CASGDRVSYEQYF
>.|.|TRBV11-2|16|TRBJ1-1
TGTGCCAGCAGCTTAGATCTTGTAGGGTGGAACACTGAAGCTTTCTTT
CASSLDLVGWNTEAFF
>.|.|TRBV2|14|TRBJ1-1
TGTGCCAGCACGAACCTCCGGGGGAACACTGAAGCTTTCTTT
CASTNLRGNTEAFF
>.|.|TRBV7-3|13|TRBJ2-3
TGTGCCAGCAGCTTAATCGACGGTGATACGCAGTATTTT
CASSLIDGDTQYF
>.|.|TRBV6-5|13|TRBJ2-5
TGTGCCAGCAGTCGCACAGGGAAAGAGACCCAGTACTTC
CASSRTGKETQYF
>.|few|TRBV11-2|11|TRBJ2-5
TGTGCCAGCAGCCACGGAGAGACCCAGTACTTC
CASSHGETQYF
>.|.|TRBV6-5|14|TRBJ2-3
TGTGCCAGCAGTTACTCGATCGATCCAGATACGCAGTATTTT
CASSYSIDPDTQYF
>.|.|TRBV6-5|12|TRBJ2-1
TGTGCCAGCAGTTCAGGGGCTCGGGAGCAGTTCTTC
CASSSGAREQFF
>.|.|TRBV7-7|14|TRBJ2-2
TGTGCTAGCAGCTTAGGTCAGGGGACCGGGGAGCTGTTTTTT
CASSLGQGTGELFF
>TRBD1|.|TRBV5-1|15|TRBJ1-1
TGCGCCAGCAGGGCGGGACAGTTGGAGAACACTGAAGCTTTCTTT
CASRAGQLENTEAFF
>TRBD2|.|TRBV7-3|18|TRBJ2-1
TGTGCCAGCAGCTTAACAGCTTCGTATCGGACTAGCGGAAATGAGCAGTTCTTC
CASSLTASYRTSGNEQFF
>.|.|TRBV6-5|13|TRBJ1-2
TGTGCCAGCAGTTACGCCAGGAACTATGGCTACACCTTC
CASSYARNYGYTF
>.|few|TRBV9|16|TRBJ1-3
TGTGCCAGCACCCCTCACAGGGACCGCTCTGGAAACACCATATATTTT
CASTPHRDRSGNTIYF
>.|few|TRBV30|14|TRBJ1-3
TGTGCCTGGAGTGTTGGGGGGTCTGGAAACACCATATATTTT
CAWSVGGSGNTIYF
>.|once|TRBV6-5|16|TRBJ1-3
TGTGCCAGCAGTTACTCTCCTACCCACTCTGGAAACACCATATATTTT
CASSYSPTHSGNTIYF
>.|few|TRBV7-9|15|TRBJ2-1
TGTGCCAGCAGCTTAGGAAGGTACGGTTACAATGAGCAGTTCTTC
CASSLGRYGYNEQFF
>TRBD1|.|TRBV4-3|18|TRBJ1-3
TGCGCCAGCAGCCAAGACTTGACAGGGCTTCGCTCTGGAAACACCATATATTTT
CASSQDLTGLRSGNTIYF
>TRBD1|.|TRBV7-9|13|TRBJ1-2
TGTGCCAGCAGCTTCGACAGGGGGCATGGCTACACCTTC
CASSFDRGHGYTF
>.|.|TRBV18|13|TRBJ2-5
TGTGCCAGCTCACCATACGGCCAAGAGACCCAGTACTTC
CASSPYGQETQYF
>TRBD1|many|TRBV7-9|13|TRBJ2-1
TGTGCCAGCAGCTTACCTGGGACAGGATTTTTTTTCTTC
CASSLPGTGFFFF
>.|.|TRBV18|15|TRBJ2-7
TGTGCCAGCTCACCACCCACGGGTGGTGGCGACGAGCAGTACTTC
CASSPPTGGGDEQYF
>.|.|TRBV29-1|13|TRBJ1-6
TGCAGCGTGCTAATGGACGGAAATTCACCCCTCCACTTT
CSVLMDGNSPLHF
>TRBD2|.|TRBV25-1|16|TRBJ2-1
TGTGCCAGCAGTGAATTCCCCAGTAGCGGGGCGGATGAGCAGTTCTTC
CASSEFPSSGADEQFF
>TRBD1|.|TRBV27|16|TRBJ2-6
TGTGCCAGCAGTTTGGGGACAGGGACTGGGGCCAACGTCCTGACTTTC
CASSLGTGTGANVLTF
>.|few|TRBV30|13|TRBJ1-5
TGTGCCTGGAGTGGGGGACTCGATCAGCCCCAGCATTTT
CAWSGGLDQPQHF
>TRBD1|few|TRBV7-3|15|TRBJ2-7
TGTGCCAGCAGCCCGACAGGGCTTAGCTCCTACGAGCAGTACTTC
CASSPTGLSSYEQYF
>.|.|TRBV4-1|15|TRBJ2-5
TGCGCCAGCAGCCAAGTCTCGACAGGAAAGGAGACCCAGTACTTC
CASSQVSTGKETQYF
>TRBD1|.|TRBV6-5|16|TRBJ2-1
TGTGCCAGCAGTTATGGGATGCGGACAGGGGGCAGTGAGCAGTTCTTC
CASSYGMRTGGSEQFF
>TRBD1|.|TRBV5-4|14|TRBJ2-7
TGTGCCAGCAGCCGAAAGGGACAGGGGGCCGAGCAGTACTTC
CASSRKGQGAEQYF
>.|.|TRBV7-2|13|TRBJ2-7
TGTGCCAGCAGCCTTTTCCCCCCCTACGAGCAGTACTTC
CASSLFPPYEQYF
>.|once|TRBV7-9|13|TRBJ1-2
TGTGCCAGCAGCCCCACAGGGACCTATGGCTACACCTTC
CASSPTGTYGYTF
>.|.|TRBV7-2|11|TRBJ2-3
TGTGCCAGCAGCTTGAGGGGTACGCAGTATTTT
CASSLRGTQYF
>.|.|TRBV27|11|TRBJ1-5
TGTGCCAGCAGTTTAAATCAGCCCCAGCATTTT
CASSLNQPQHF
>.|.|TRBV7-2|15|TRBJ2-7
TGTGCCAGCAGCCCCGGACCGGCTCGCTCCTACGAGCAGTACTTC
CASSPGPARSYEQYF
>TRBD2|.|TRBV13|15|TRBJ2-5
TGTGCCAGCAGCTTAATGGCTAGCGGAGGGGAGACCCAGTACTTC
CASSLMASGGETQYF
>TRBD1|.|TRBV29-1|13|TRBJ1-1
TGCAGCGGTATGCCAGGGGGAGGGACTGAAGCTTTCTTT
CSGMPGGGTEAFF
>TRBD2|.|TRBV4-2|15|TRBJ2-1
TGTGCCAGCACCCAGACTAGCGGGGGGAACAATGAGCAGTTCTTC
CASTQTSGGNNEQFF
>.|.|TRBV4-1|17|TRBJ2-6
TGCGCCAGCAGCCAAGCGCTCGTTTCCTCTGGGGCCAACGTCCTGACTTTC
CASSQALVSSGANVLTF
>.|.|TRBV28|14|TRBJ1-5
TGTGCCAGCAGTTTTTGGGGCAGGCAGCAGCCCCAGCATTTT
CASSFWGRQQPQHF
>TRBD2|.|TRBV11-2|16|TRBJ2-5
TGTGCCAGCAGCTCCGGGACTAGCGGCTACCAAGAGACCCAGTACTTC
CASSSGTSGYQETQYF
>.|.|TRBV30|13|TRBJ1-1
TGTGCCTGGAGACAGACACTGAACACTGAAGCTTTCTTT
CAWRQTLNTEAFF
>.|.|TRBV5-1|14|TRBJ2-1
TGCGCCAGCAGCTTGGGAGCAGAGGTGGGTGAGCAGTTCTTC
CASSLGAEVGEQFF
>.|.|TRBV7-8|17|TRBJ2-3
TGTGCCAGCAGCCGCTACAATTTCGTGGGTAATACAGATACGCAGTATTTT
CASSRYNFVGNTDTQYF
>.|.|TRBV11-2|13|TRBJ2-1
TGTGCCAGCAGCTTATTTACGGGCAATGAGCAGTTCTTC
CASSLFTGNEQFF
>.|.|TRBV5-1|16|TRBJ2-4
TGCGCCAGCAGCCAAATAGAGGACGAACCCAAAAACATTCAGTACTTC
CASSQIEDEPKNIQYF
>.|few|TRBV6-1|17|TRBJ1-5
TGTGCCAGCAGTGGAACTCAGGGGAGGGTGGGCGGTCAGCCCCAGCATTTT
CASSGTQGRVGGQPQHF